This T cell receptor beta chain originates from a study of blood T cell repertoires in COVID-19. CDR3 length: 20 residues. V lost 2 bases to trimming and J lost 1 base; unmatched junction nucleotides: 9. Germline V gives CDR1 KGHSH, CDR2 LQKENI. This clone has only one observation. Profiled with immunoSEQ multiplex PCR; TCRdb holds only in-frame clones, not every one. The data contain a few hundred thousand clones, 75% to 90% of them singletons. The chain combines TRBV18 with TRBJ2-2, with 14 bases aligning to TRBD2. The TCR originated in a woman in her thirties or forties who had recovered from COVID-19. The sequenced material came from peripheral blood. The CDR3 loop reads CASSPSGLAGVSGNTGELFF. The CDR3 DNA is TGTGCCAGCTCACCATCGGGACTAGCGGGAGTATCAGGGAACACCGGGGAGCTGTTTTTT. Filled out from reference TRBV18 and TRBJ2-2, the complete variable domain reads NAGVMQNPRHLVRRRGQEARLRCSPMKGHSHVYWYRQLPEEGLKFMVYLQKENIIDESGMPKERFSAEFPKEGPSILRIQQVVRGDSAAYFCASSPSGLAGVSGNTGELFFGEGSRLTVL.